This T cell receptor beta chain stems from a study of blood T cell repertoires in COVID-19 (dated by TCRdb to 2020 to 2021). Regarding the research as a whole: Samples covering the acute and convalescent phases of COVID-19 were provided by collaborators in the United States, Italy and Spain. The material from the prospective study consisted of cDNA or gDNA derived from T cells, B-cell-depleted T cells, or PBMCs. Subjects who had been exposed to COVID-19, were actively infected with it, or had recovered from it provided the deeply sampled blood TCRbeta repertoires that made up the dataset. The repertoires were made available in a free public database intended to serve as a resource for research on the immune response to SARS-CoV-2. The samples were drawn from two sources: the first 160 participants of the ongoing ImmuneRACE study, and over 950 subjects contributed by 6 global collaborators. The sample metadata nearly always contained a de-identified subject ID, COVID-19 status, age in years and sex. Where available, HLA class I and class II types were obtained from metadata supplied by the sample provider rather than from assay-based typing. The paper's findings and limits, for the study overall: How much clinical and demographic metadata was included differed by source and by participant, and the metadata was provided uncurated.

TCRbeta CDR3 regions were amplified from genomic DNA using the immunoSEQ Assay, a bias-controlled multiplex PCR. The study's own analysis went as follows. The number of nucleated cells in each sample was estimated from the amplification of reference gene primers within the assay. Sequence reads were collapsed and filtered to measure the absolute abundance of every unique TCRbeta CDR3 rearrangement. For each sample, productive Simpson clonality was calculated as the square root of Simpson's diversity index over productive rearrangements. TCRdb provides this immuneACCESS table in a form limited to in-frame rearrangements. Some clones are lacking; in checked studies, under half of them reflect an unresolved V gene, and why the rest are absent is not known. The V and J calls and clone size were taken over from that table, and D and trimming were inferred from the DNA. The table for this sample lists some 190,000 clones; more than 70% of them were counted only once. The ten largest clones take up around 1.5% of the sample.

V and J are truncated by 3 bases and 4 bases respectively, leaving an intervening sequence of 15 bases. CDR1 KGHDR and CDR2 SFDVKD were looked up in the germline V gene. Spanning cysteine to phenylalanine, the CDR3 consists of 16 amino acids. Only the CDR3 region is kept as DNA, spanning 48 bases read in frame from base 1. Each collaborating institution followed its own protocols to collect whole blood in K2EDTA tubes. Collaborator samples were shipped for TCRbeta analysis as frozen whole blood, isolated PBMCs, or DNA extracted from either sample type. Remarks on this clone: There is no known antigen for this receptor. No much larger clone exists at a distance of one base, and base qualities are not known.

The chain employs TRBV24-1 and TRBJ2-1; the D gene is unclear. The sequenced sample was peripheral blood. This TCR derives from a man aged 18 to 30 with active or convalescent COVID-19. The CDR3 is CATSDGPSSGYNEQFF. The nucleotide sequence reads as follows: TGTGCCACCAGTGATGGGCCTTCTTCAGGATACAATGAGCAGTTCTTC.